This T cell receptor (beta chain) was sequenced for a study of T cell responses to AZD1222 COVID-19 vaccine. TCRdb's copy holds only in-frame clones and misses some; the assay was immunoSEQ multiplex PCR. The table records around 90,000 clones, approximately 83% of them present only once. This specimen consisted of peripheral blood, obtained on day 0 of AZD1222 vaccination. The sequence derives from an adult in good health.

The CDR3 loop reads CASSLGVEAFF. DNA of the CDR3: TGTGCCAGTAGTTTGGGGGTTGAAGCTTTCTTT. The chain is built from TRBV19 and TRBJ1-1; perhaps TRBD1 as D (5 bases). From germline, CDR1 is LNHDA and CDR2 SQIVND (reference sequence). V was trimmed by 5 bases and J by 7 bases, leaving 8 bases between them. The CDR3 sequence is 11 residues long.